These T cell receptor beta chains were read from a single sample in a study of blood T cell repertoires in COVID-19. Produced via immunoSEQ multiplex PCR; TCRdb's table is partial and in-frame only. This repertoire shows 50,000 to 70,000 clones, 60% to 80% found once; its top ten account for roughly 3%. The sequenced sample was peripheral blood. These receptors all stem from a man in his 60s with acute or convalescent COVID-19. Both conserved end residues are part of each CDR3. D genes are given only for firm matches. Clone size appears in some rows only: once, few, many, or a class for an expanded clone.

cdr3_length: 14; clone_size: few; d_call: TRBD1; j_call: TRBJ1-5; v_call: TRBV7-2; cdr3_nt: TGTGCCAGCAGCTTACTAGGGGGCGATCAGCCCCAGCATTTT; cdr3_aa: CASSLLGGDQPQHF
cdr3_length: 13; clone_size: NA; d_call: NA; j_call: TRBJ2-7; v_call: TRBV7-2; cdr3_nt: TGTGCCAGCAGCTTAGATAGAACCTACGAGCAGTACTTC; cdr3_aa: CASSLDRTYEQYF
cdr3_length: 16; clone_size: NA; d_call: TRBD1; j_call: TRBJ2-7; v_call: TRBV19; cdr3_nt: TGTGCCAGTAGTGGGTCCCGGGACAGGGGGTCCTACGAGCAGTACTTC; cdr3_aa: CASSGSRDRGSYEQYF
cdr3_length: 15; clone_size: few; d_call: NA; j_call: TRBJ2-3; v_call: TRBV5-4; cdr3_nt: TGTGCCATCCTAACGGCGGGTAGACCCGCTGATACGCAGTATTTT; cdr3_aa: CAILTAGRPADTQYF
cdr3_length: 13; clone_size: NA; d_call: NA; j_call: TRBJ1-5; v_call: TRBV11-2; cdr3_nt: TGTGCCAGCAGCAAGACAGTGGAACAGCCCCAGCATTTT; cdr3_aa: CASSKTVEQPQHF
cdr3_length: 18; clone_size: NA; d_call: NA; j_call: TRBJ1-1; v_call: TRBV21-1; cdr3_nt: TGTGCCAGCTCGTCGCCGGGGGGGAAGTGGGTTACGAACACTGAAGCTTTCTTT; cdr3_aa: CASSSPGGKWVTNTEAFF
cdr3_length: 12; clone_size: NA; d_call: NA; j_call: TRBJ1-2; v_call: TRBV25-1; cdr3_nt: TGTGCCCCGACAGGTATCGTGGATGGCTACACCTTC; cdr3_aa: CAPTGIVDGYTF
cdr3_length: 13; clone_size: NA; d_call: NA; j_call: TRBJ2-5; v_call: TRBV29-1; cdr3_nt: TGCAGCGCTGAACCGGAGGCCCGGGAGACCCAGTACTTC; cdr3_aa: CSAEPEARETQYF
cdr3_length: 14; clone_size: NA; d_call: NA; j_call: TRBJ1-2; v_call: TRBV29-1; cdr3_nt: TGCAGCGTTGAGGGTAGGGCAGGGGTGAATGGCTACACCTTC; cdr3_aa: CSVEGRAGVNGYTF
cdr3_length: 14; clone_size: NA; d_call: TRBD1; j_call: TRBJ2-5; v_call: TRBV28; cdr3_nt: TGTGCCAGCAGTTCGGGACAGAGAATAGAGACCCAGTACTTC; cdr3_aa: CASSSGQRIETQYF
cdr3_length: 16; clone_size: NA; d_call: TRBD1; j_call: TRBJ1-4; v_call: TRBV27; cdr3_nt: TGTGCCAGCAGTTTATCGAAGGGACAGGGTCCTGAAAAACTGTTTTTT; cdr3_aa: CASSLSKGQGPEKLFF
cdr3_length: 16; clone_size: NA; d_call: NA; j_call: TRBJ2-7; v_call: TRBV18; cdr3_nt: TGTGCCAGCTCACTCCCAGGGATATCGAGCTCCTACGAGCAGTACTTC; cdr3_aa: CASSLPGISSSYEQYF
cdr3_length: 17; clone_size: NA; d_call: NA; j_call: TRBJ2-7; v_call: TRBV4-1; cdr3_nt: TGCGCCAGCAGCCCCTCCTTTCCCGGGCGGGACTCCTACGAGCAGTACTTC; cdr3_aa: CASSPSFPGRDSYEQYF